Sequencing of this TCR beta chain was carried out in a study of cytomegalovirus exposure and HLA in healthy donors. The study's findings and limits: Under in vitro conditions, a few CMV-associated chains were confirmed as specific for CMV antigens.

The germline V gene has CDR1 SEHNR and CDR2 FQNEAQ (reference sequence). This CDR3 contains 14 residues. Only a few counts were recorded for this clone. The antigen is undetermined. Its ends do not fully match the called genes, so a read error is possible. A multiplex PCR was run with 60 Vbeta primers and 13 Jbeta primers. Profiled with immunoSEQ multiplex PCR; TCRdb holds only in-frame clones, not every one. The table has about 90,000 clones, about two thirds seen once. This chain links TRBV7-9 with TRBJ1-2; D may be TRBD1 (5 bases). The clonotype originates from a young woman in good health and CMV-seropositive. Sequenced sample: PBMCs. This CDR3 reads CSSSLPKQDYGYTF. The CDR3 DNA follows: TGTTCCAGCAGCTTACCCAAACAGGATTATGGCTACACCTTC.